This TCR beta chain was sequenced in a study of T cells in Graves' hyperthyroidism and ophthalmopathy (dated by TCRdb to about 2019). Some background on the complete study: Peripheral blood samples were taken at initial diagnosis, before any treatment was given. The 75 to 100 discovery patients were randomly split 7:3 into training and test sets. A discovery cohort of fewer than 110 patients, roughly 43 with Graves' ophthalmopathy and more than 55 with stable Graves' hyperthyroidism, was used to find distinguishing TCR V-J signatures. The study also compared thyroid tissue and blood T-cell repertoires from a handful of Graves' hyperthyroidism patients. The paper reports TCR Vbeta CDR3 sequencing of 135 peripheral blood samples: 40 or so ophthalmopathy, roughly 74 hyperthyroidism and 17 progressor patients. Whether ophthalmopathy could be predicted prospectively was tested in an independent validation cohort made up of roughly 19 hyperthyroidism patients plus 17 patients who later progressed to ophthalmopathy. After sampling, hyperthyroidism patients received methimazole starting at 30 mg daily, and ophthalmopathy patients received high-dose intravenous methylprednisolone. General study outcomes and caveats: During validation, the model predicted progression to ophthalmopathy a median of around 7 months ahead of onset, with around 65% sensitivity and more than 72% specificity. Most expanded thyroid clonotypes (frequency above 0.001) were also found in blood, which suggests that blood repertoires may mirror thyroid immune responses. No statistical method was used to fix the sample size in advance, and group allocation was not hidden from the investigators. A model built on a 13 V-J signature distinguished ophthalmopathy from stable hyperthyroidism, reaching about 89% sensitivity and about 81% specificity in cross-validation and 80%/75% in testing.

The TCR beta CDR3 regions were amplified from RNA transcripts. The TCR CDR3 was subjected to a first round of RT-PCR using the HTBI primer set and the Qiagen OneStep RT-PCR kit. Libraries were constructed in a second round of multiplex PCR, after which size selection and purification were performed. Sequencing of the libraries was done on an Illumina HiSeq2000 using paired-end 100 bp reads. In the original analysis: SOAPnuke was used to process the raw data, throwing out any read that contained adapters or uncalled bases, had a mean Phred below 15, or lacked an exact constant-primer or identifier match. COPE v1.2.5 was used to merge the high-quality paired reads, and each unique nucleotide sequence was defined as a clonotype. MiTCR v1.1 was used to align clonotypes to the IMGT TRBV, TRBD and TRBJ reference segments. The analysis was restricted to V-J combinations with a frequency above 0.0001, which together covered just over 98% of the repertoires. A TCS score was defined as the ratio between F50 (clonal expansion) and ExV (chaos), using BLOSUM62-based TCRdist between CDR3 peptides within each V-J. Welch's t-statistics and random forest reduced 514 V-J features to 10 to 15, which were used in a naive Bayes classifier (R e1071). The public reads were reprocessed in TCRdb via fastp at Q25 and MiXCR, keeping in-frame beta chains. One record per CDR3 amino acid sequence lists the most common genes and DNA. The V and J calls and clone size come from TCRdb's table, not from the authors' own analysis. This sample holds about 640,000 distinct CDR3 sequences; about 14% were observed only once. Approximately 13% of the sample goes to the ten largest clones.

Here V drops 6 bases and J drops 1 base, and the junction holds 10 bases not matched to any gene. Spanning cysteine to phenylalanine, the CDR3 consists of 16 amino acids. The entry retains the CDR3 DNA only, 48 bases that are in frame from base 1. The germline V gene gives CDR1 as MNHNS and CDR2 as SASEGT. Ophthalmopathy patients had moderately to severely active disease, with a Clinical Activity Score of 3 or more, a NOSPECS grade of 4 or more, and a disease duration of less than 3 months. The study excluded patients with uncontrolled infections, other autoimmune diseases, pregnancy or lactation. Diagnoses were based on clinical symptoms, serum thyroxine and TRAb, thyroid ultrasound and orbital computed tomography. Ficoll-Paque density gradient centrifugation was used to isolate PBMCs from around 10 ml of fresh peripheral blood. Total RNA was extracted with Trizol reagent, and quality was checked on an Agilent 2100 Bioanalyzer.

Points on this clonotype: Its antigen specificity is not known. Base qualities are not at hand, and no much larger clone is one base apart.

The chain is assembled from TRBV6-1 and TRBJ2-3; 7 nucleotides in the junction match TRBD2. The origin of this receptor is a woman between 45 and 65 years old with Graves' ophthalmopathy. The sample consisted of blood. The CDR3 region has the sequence CASRPHSGSGTDTQYF. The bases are TGTGCCAGCAGACCCCATAGCGGGTCGGGCACAGATACGCAGTATTTT.